This record looks at one TCR beta chain sequence and its context. These data come from a study of cytomegalovirus exposure and HLA in healthy donors. Primers: 60 Vbeta forward and 13 Jbeta reverse. The protocol was immunoSEQ multiplex PCR, while the TCRdb copy is restricted to in-frame clones and leaves out a portion. The profile covers 150,000 to 200,000 clones, with approximately 77% appearing a single time and less than 9% taken by the ten largest. V lost 7 bases and J 1 base, leaving 21 bases between the germline ends. Germline-derived CDR1 and CDR2 are KGHSH and LQKENI. The CDR3 length is 17 residues.

The V and J genes are TRBV18 and TRBJ2-3; D perhaps matches TRBD2 (5 bases). This clonotype originated in a male donor in good health and CMV-seropositive. Sequencing used PBMCs. The CDR3 protein is CASLEVGSLIRTDTQYF. In nucleotides, the CDR3 is TGTGCCAGCTTGGAGGTCGGTTCTCTCATACGCACAGATACGCAGTATTTT. Looking up the rest from reference TRBV18 and TRBJ2-3 gives the full variable domain: NAGVMQNPRHLVRRRGQEARLRCSPMKGHSHVYWYRQLPEEGLKFMVYLQKENIIDESGMPKERFSAEFPKEGPSILRIQQVVRGDSAAYFCASLEVGSLIRTDTQYFGPGTRLTVL.